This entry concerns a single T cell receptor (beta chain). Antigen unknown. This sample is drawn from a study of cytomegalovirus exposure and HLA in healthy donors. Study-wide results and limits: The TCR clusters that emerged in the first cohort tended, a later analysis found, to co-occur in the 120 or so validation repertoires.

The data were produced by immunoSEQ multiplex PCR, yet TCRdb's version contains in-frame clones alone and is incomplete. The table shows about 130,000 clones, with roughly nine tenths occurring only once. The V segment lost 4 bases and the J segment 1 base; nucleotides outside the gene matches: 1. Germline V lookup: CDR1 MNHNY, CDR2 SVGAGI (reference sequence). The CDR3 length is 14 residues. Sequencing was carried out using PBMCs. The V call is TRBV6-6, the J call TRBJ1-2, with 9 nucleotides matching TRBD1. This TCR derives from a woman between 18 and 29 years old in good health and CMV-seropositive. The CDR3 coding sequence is TGTGCCAGCAGTTTGGGACAGGGTAACTATGGCTACACCTTC. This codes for CASSLGQGNYGYTF.